This TCR beta chain came from a study of shared clonotypes between healthy human individuals. Findings and limits, study-wide: In having few donors, the study represented limited genetic and exposure-history diversity.

Per the germline V gene, CDR1 is MDHEN and CDR2 is SYDVKM. V shed 5 bases, J shed 2 bases, and the junction held 5 bases outside the gene matches. The CDR3 is 16 residues long. This clone is a singleton in its sample. What it binds is not known. Participating donors were healthy, HIV-negative adults free of recent acute infections or vaccinations. Per the original data handling: From ImmunoSEQ came sequences covering only the junction and carrying no quality scores, so filtering differed. This table comes from immunoSEQ multiplex PCR, and its TCRdb copy is limited to in-frame clones, with some not included. That table gives V, J and clone size, and the DNA gave D and trimming. Of approximately 2.5 million clones listed, 85% to 95% are singletons.

Sequencing was performed on naive CD4+ T cells sorted from blood. Subset noted: CD45RA+ positively selected. The clonotype originates from a man aged 18 to 29 in good health. The chain links TRBV28 to TRBJ2-3; 12 bases agree with TRBD2. The CDR3 nucleotides are TGTGCCAGCAGTGAGACTAGCGGGGGAACCACAGATACGCAGTATTTT. Protein product: CASSETSGGTTDTQYF.